These 3 T cell receptor beta chains share one sample of origin, sequenced in a study of cytomegalovirus exposure and HLA in healthy donors. Primers included in the PCR were 60 Vbeta and 13 Jbeta primers. TCRdb keeps only in-frame clones here, not all; method: immunoSEQ multiplex PCR. The table lists 110,000 or so clones, 75% to 85% of them singletons. The sample comprised PBMCs. Source of these receptors: a man younger than 45 in good health and CMV-seronegative.

The rearrangement joins TRBV9 to TRBJ2-5; 13 nucleotides line up with TRBD2. Judging by the DNA end, TRBJ2-7 fits better; the J call may be wrong. This CDR3 contains 18 residues. CDR1 SGDLS and CDR2 YYNGEE come from the germline V gene. The CDR3 protein is CASSVGLAGGSSSYEQYF. Written as DNA, the CDR3 is TGTGCCAGCAGCGTAGGACTAGCGGGGGGCTCCAGCTCCTACGAGCAGTACTTC.

This chain uses TRBV5-1 with TRBJ2-7; TRBD1 aligns across 9 bases. The CDR3 is 15 amino acids. CDR1 is SGHRS, CDR2 YFSETQ, per germline. V shed 0 bases and J 7 bases; nucleotides not matched to a gene: 8. CDR3 loop: CASSLEGTGTTEQYF. CDR3 DNA: TGCGCCAGCAGCTTGGAAGGGACAGGGACGACGGAGCAGTACTTC.

Comment on this clone: Distinct nucleotide sequences in the sample also encode this CDR3. The rearrangement uses TRBV29-1 and TRBJ2-7; possibly TRBD1 for D (5 bases). Germline CDR1 reads SQVTM; CDR2 reads ANQGSEA. V shed 7 bases and J shed 2 bases, with 12 bases lying between them. This CDR3 spans 12 amino acids. CDR3 amino acids: CSARTLPYEQYF. The CDR3 nucleotides read TGCAGCGCACGGACACTTCCCTACGAGCAGTACTTC.